This TCR beta chain emerged from a study of T cell responses to AZD1222 COVID-19 vaccine. Only in-frame clones appear in the TCRdb table, and some are missing; sequencing was by immunoSEQ multiplex PCR. The sample has approximately 140,000 clones; around 90% are singletons. The sequences come from peripheral blood, collected 28 days after the second AZD1222 dose. This TCR was recovered from an adult who received the AZD1222 COVID-19 vaccine.

The chain's CDR3 is CAISEGLTGPNSPLHF. The CDR3 coding sequence is TGTGCCATCAGTGAGGGTTTGACAGGCCCTAATTCACCCCTCCACTTT. The chain has TRBV10-3 and TRBJ1-6; a weak D match, TRBD1 (6 bases). The germline CDR1 and CDR2 sequences are ENHRY and SYGVKD. Trimming stripped 2 bases from V and 6 bases from J, with 14 bases between. This CDR3 contains 16 residues.